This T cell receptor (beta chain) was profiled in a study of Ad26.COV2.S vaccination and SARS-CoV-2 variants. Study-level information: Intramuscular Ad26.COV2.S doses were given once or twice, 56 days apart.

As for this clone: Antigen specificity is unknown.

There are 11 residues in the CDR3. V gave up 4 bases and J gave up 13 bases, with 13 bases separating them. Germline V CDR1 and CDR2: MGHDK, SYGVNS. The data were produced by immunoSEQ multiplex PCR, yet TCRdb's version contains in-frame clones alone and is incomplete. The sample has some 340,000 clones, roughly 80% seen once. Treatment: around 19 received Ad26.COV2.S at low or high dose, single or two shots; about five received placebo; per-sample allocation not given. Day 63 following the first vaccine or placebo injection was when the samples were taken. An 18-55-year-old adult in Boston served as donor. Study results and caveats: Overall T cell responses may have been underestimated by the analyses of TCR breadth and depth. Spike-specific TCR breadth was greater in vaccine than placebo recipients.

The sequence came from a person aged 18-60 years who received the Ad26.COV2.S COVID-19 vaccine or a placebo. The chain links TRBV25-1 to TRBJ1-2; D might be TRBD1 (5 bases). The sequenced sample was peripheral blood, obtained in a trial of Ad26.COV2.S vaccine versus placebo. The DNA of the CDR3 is TGTGCCAGCAGTGGGGGGACCGCGTCCACCTTC. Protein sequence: CASSGGTASTF.